This T cell receptor (beta chain) was obtained from a study of blood T cell repertoires in COVID-19. Across the study: The origin of the acute and convalescent COVID-19 samples was the United States, Italy and Spain. PBMCs, B-cell-depleted T cells, or T cells provided the cDNA or gDNA that made up the material.

CDR1 MDHEN and CDR2 SYDVKM come from the germline V gene. V lost 4 bases and J lost 10, with 26 bases in between. The CDR3 runs 18 residues. Per the original methods: Amplification of reference gene primers was used by the study to estimate nucleated cell counts. The method was immunoSEQ multiplex PCR; TCRdb's version includes in-frame clones alone and lacks a portion of them. That table gives V, J and clone size, and the DNA gave D and trimming. The sample records 130,000 to 150,000 clones, around 79% being singletons. The sequenced sample was peripheral blood. The origin of this receptor is a man between 45 and 60 years old with active or convalescent COVID-19. This chain joins TRBV28 and TRBJ1-6; D may be TRBD1 (6 bases). The CDR3 DNA reads as TGTGCCAGCAGTTCATTCTCTTACCGGGACACCTACGGGTCACCCCTCCACTTT. As protein: CASSSFSYRDTYGSPLHF.